What follows is one TCR beta chain and its context. The entry originates in a study of blood T cell repertoires in COVID-19. Overall study context: Samples came from the United States, Italy and Spain, spanning acute and convalescent COVID-19.

TCRdb keeps only in-frame clones here, not all; method: immunoSEQ multiplex PCR. The sample lists around 200,000 clones; 80% to 90% were seen once. The CDR3 contains 12 residues. Germline V gene lookup returns CDR1 GTSNPN and CDR2 SVGIG (reference sequence). Between the trimmed V and J ends, which lost 3 bases and 0 bases, there was a span of 4 bases. Across over 20 US areas, participants ranged in age from about 18 to 90 years. Recovery among Cohort 3 donors was established by two negative PCRs, clearance, or symptom resolution. This sequence originates from a man under 40 who had recovered from COVID-19. This sequence joins TRBV30 and TRBJ2-3; D is ambiguous. Sequenced input: PBMCs or T cells enriched from blood (not recorded which). The chain's CDR3 is CAWSRSTDTQYF. CDR3 DNA sequence: TGTGCCTGGAGCAGGAGCACAGATACGCAGTATTTT.